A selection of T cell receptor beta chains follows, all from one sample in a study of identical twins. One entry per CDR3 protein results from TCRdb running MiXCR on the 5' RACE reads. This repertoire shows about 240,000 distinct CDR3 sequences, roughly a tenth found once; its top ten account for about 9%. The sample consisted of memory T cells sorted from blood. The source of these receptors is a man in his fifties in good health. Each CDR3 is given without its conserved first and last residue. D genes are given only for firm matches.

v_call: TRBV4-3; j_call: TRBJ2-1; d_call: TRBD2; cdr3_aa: ASSQTSGSSYNEQF
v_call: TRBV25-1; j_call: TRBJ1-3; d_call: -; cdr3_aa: ASSDGGHGNTIY
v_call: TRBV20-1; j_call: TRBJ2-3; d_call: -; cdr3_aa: SASRRDPITDTQY
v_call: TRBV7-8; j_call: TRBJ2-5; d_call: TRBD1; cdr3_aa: ASIAGTVPQETQY
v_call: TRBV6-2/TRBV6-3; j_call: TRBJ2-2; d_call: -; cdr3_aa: ASSYNRANTGELF
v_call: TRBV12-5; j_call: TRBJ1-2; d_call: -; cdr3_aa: ASGLTTGQGGVGYT
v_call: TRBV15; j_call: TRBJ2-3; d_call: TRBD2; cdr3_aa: ATSTPIAGARTDTQY
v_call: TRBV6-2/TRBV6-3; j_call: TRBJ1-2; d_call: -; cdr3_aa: ASSYSTLNYGYT
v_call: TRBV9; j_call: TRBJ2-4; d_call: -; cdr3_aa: ASSVGSGIAKNIQY
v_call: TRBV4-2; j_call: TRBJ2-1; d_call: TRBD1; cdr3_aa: ASSLGQDDEQF
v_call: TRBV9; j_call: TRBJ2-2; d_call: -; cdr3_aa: ASSASSNTGELF
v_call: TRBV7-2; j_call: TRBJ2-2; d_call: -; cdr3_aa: ASSLDGLNTGELF
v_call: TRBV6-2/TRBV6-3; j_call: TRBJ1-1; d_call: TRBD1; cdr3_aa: ASSEGAPTAF
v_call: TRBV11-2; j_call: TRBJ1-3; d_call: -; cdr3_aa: ASSPRLNSGNTIY
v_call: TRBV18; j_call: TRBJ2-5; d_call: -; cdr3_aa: ASSPGLWETQY
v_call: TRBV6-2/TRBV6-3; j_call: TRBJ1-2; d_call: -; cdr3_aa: ASSDRLNYGYT
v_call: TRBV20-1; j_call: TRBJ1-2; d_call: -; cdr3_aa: SARRTANYGYT
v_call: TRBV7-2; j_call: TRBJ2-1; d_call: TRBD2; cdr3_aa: ASRPQVGLAENEQF
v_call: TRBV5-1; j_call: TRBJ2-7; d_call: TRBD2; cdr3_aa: ASSSGPGGPSSYEQY
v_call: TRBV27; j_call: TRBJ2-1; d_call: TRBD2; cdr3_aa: ASRPTSGIPSYNEQF
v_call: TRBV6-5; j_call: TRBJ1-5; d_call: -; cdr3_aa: ASSYSKGSNQPQH
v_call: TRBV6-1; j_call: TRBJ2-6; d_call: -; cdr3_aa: ASSRQTSGANVLT
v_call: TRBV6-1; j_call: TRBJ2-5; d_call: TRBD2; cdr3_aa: ASRTPGLAREETQY
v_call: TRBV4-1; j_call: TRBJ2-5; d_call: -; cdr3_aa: ASSQDFREAQTQY
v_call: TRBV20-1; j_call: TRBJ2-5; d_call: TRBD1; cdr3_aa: SASPPGQGGTQY
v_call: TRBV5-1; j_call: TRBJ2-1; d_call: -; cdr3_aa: ASSLGHGRDNEQF
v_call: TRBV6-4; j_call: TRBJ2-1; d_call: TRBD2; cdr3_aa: ASSTSGIRCEQF
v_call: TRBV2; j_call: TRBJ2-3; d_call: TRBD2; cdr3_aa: ASSEETSGEVPDTQY
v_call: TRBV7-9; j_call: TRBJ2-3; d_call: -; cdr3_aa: ASSARTDTQY
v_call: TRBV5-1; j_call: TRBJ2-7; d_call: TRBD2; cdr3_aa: ASSYLAGDSYEQY
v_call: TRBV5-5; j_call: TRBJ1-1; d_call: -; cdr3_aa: ASSLAWGSEAF
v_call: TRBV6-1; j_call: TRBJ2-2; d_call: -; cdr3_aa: ASRTPPNTGELF
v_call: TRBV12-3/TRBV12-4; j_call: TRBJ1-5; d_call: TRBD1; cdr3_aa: ASTLRQGLSQPQH